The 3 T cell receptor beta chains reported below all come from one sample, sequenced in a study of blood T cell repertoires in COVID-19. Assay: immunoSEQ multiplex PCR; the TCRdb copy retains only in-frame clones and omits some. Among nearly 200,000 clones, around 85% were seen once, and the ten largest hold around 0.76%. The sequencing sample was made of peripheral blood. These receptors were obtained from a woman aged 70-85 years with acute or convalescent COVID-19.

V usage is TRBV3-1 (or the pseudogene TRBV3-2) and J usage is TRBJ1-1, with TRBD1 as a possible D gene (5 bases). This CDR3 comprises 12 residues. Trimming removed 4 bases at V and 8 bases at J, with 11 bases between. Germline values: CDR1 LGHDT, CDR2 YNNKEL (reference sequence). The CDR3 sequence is CASSRGGKEAFF. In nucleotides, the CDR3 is TGTGCCAGCAGCCGCGGGGGTAAGGAAGCTTTCTTT.

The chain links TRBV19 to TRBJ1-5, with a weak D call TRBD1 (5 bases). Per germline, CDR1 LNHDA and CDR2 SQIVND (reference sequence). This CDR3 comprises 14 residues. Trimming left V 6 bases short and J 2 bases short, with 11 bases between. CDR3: CASSHPGGNQPQHF. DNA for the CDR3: TGTGCCAGTAGCCACCCGGGGGGCAATCAGCCCCAGCATTTT.

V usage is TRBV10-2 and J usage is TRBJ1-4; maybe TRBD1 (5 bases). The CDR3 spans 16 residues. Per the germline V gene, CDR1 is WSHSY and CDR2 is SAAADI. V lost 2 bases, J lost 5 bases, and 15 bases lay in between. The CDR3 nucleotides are TGCGCCAGCAGTGAGCCCCAAGGGGTTGGAAATGAAAAACTGTTTTTT. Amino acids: CASSEPQGVGNEKLFF.